These T cell receptor beta chains were read from a single sample in a study of T cells after yellow fever vaccination. MiXCR was run by TCRdb on the 5' RACE reads, yielding one entry per CDR3 protein. The table records 100,000 to 150,000 distinct CDR3 sequences, around 6.7% of them present only once. Here the sequenced sample was CD4+ T cells sorted from PBMCs, taken roughly 46 days after the first yellow fever vaccination. Receptors were obtained from a man between 18 and 35 years old who received the YFV17D yellow fever vaccine. Each CDR3 is given with its conserved first and last residue. A D gene is named only where the DNA matches it firmly.

v_gene	j_gene	d_gene	CDR3aa
TRBV6-2/TRBV6-3	TRBJ2-1	TRBD2	CASTTRLASYNEQFF
TRBV6-2/TRBV6-3	TRBJ2-1	-	CASSNLGGSYNEQFF
TRBV7-6	TRBJ1-3	-	CASSLALESSGNTIYF
TRBV27	TRBJ2-1	TRBD2	CASKTSGVTDEQFF
TRBV7-2	TRBJ1-4	-	CASSPNGATNEKLFF
TRBV7-2	TRBJ1-1	-	CASSLDPGSHTEAFF
TRBV29-1	TRBJ1-4	-	CSVDGPNEKLFF
TRBV15	TRBJ2-1	TRBD1	CATSTDRENEQFF
TRBV29-1	TRBJ2-1	TRBD2	CSLAGPYNEQFF
TRBV5-6	TRBJ1-2	-	CASSLSEGQGYGYTF
TRBV27	TRBJ1-6	-	CASSFRTLNSPLHF
TRBV5-1	TRBJ1-2	TRBD1	CASYPGQQTYGYTF
TRBV4-2	TRBJ1-6	-	CASSQPTPPNSPLHF
TRBV28	TRBJ2-1	-	CASSYTARRDSRPFF
TRBV12-3/TRBV12-4	TRBJ1-1	-	CASTFLQGNTEAFF
TRBV5-4	TRBJ2-7	-	CASSFTDEQYF
TRBV29-1	TRBJ1-1	-	CSVEGQAANTEAFF
TRBV5-1	TRBJ1-1	-	CASSSPGSTEAFF
TRBV7-2	TRBJ2-5	-	CASSLGRDGETQYF